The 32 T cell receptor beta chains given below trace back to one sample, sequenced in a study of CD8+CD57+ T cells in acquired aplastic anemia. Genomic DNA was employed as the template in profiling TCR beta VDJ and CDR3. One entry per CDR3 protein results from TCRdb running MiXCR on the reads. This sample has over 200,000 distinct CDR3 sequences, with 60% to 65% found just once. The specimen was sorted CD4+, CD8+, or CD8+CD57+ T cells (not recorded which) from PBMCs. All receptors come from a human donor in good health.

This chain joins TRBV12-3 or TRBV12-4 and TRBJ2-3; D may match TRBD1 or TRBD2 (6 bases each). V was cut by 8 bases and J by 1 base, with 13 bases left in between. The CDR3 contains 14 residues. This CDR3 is CASAGERGTDTQYF. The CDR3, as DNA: TGTGCCAGCGCAGGGGAGCGGGGCACAGATACGCAGTATTTT.

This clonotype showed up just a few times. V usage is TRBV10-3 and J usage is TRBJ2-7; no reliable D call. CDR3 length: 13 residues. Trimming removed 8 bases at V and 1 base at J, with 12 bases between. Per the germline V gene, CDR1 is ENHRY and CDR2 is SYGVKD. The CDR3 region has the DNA TGTGCCATCTCCTCTCCTGATTCCTACGAGCAGTACTTC. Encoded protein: CAISSPDSYEQYF.

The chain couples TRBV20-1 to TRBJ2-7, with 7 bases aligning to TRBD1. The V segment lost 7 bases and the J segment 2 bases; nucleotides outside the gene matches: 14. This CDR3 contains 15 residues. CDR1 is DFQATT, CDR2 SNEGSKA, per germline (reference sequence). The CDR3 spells CSERHFTRGTYEQYF. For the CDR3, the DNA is TGCAGTGAAAGACACTTTACCAGGGGGACCTACGAGCAGTACTTC.

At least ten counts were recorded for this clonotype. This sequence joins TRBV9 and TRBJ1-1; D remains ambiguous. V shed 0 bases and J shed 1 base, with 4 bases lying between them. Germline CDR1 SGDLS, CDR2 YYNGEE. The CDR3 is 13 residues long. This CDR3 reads CASSVAENTEAFF. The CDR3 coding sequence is TGTGCCAGCAGCGTAGCTGAGAACACTGAAGCTTTCTTT.

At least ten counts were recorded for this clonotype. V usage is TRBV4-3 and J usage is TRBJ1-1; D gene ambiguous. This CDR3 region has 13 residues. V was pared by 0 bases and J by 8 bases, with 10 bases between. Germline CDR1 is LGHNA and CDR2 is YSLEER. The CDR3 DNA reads TGCGCCAGCAGCCAAGAGGAGACGGCCGAAGCTTTCTTT. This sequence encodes CASSQEETAEAFF.

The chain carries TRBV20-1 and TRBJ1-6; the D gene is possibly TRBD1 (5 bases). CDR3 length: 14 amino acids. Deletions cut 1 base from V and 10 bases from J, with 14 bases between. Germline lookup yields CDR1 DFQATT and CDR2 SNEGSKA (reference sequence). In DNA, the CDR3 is TGCAGTGCTAGAGCTGACAGCAGGGAATCACCCCTCCACTTT. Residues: CSARADSRESPLHF.

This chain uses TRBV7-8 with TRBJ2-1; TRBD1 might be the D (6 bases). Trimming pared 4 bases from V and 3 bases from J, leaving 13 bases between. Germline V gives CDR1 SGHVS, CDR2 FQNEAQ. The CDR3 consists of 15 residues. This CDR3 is CASSSRGGYYNEQFF. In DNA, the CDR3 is TGTGCCAGCAGCTCAAGAGGGGGTTACTACAATGAGCAGTTCTTC.

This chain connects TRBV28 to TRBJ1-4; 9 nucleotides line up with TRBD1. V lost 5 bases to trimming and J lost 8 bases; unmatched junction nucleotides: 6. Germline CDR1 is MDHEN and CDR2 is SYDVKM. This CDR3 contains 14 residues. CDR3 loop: CASSPDRGEEKLFF. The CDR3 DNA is TGTGCCAGCAGTCCGGACAGGGGTGAGGAAAAACTGTTTTTT.

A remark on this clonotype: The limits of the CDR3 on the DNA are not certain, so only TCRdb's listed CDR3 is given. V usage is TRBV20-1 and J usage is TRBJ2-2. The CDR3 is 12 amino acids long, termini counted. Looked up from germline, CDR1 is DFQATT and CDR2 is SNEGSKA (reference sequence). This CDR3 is CSASFGAGELFF.

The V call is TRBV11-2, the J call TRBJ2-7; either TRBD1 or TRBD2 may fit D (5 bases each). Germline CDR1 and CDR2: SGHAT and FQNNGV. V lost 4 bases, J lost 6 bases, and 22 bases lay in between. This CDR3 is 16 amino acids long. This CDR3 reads CASSSPGTSAGREQYF. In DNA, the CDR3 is TGTGCCAGCAGCTCACCGGGGACCTCGGCTGGCCGCGAGCAGTACTTC.

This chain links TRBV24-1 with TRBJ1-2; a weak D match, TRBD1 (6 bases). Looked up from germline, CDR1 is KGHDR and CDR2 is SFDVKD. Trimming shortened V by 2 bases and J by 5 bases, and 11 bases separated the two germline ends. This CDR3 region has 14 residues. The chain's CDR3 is CATSDSPTGYGYTF. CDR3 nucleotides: TGTGCCACCAGTGATTCCCCAACAGGGTATGGCTACACCTTC.

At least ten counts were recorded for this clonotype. The CDR3 nucleotides are TGCGCCAGCAGCCAATATTTACAGGGGGGCACCGGGGAGCTGTTTTTT. It translates to CASSQYLQGGTGELFF. The V and J genes are TRBV4-3 and TRBJ2-2, with 8 bases fitting TRBD1. This CDR3 region has 16 residues. V was clipped by 2 bases and J by 4 bases; unmatched bases: 6. CDR1 and CDR2 from the germline V gene are LGHNA and YSLEER.

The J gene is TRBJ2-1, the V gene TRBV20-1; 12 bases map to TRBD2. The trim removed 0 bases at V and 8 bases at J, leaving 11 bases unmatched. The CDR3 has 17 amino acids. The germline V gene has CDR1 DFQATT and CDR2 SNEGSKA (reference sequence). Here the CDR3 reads CSARDPSSGRARDEQFF. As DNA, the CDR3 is TGCAGTGCTAGAGATCCATCTAGCGGGAGGGCCAGGGATGAGCAGTTCTTC.

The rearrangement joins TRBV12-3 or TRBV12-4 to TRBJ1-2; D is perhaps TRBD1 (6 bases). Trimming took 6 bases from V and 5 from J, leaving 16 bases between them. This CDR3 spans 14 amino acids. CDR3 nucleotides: TGTGCCAGCAGCCAAGATCAGGGGTTGTATGGCTACACCTTC. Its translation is CASSQDQGLYGYTF.

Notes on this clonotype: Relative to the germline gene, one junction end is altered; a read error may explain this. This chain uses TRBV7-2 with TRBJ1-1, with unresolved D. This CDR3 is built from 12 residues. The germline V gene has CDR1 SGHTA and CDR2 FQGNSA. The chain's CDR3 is CASSPVGTKAFF. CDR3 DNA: TGTGCCAGCAGCCCCGTAGGCACTAAAGCTTTCTTT.

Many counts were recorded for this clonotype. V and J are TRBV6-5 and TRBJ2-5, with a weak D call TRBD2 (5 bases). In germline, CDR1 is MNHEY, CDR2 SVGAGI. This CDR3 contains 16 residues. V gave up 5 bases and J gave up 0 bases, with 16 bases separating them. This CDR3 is CASSGTPGTHQETQYF. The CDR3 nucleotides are TGTGCCAGCAGTGGAACCCCGGGAACCCACCAAGAGACCCAGTACTTC.

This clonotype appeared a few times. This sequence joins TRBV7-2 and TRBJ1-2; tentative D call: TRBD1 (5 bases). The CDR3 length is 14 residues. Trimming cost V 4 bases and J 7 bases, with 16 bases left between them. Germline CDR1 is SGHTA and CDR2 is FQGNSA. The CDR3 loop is CASSWTSGAAGYTF. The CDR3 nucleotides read TGTGCCAGCAGCTGGACTAGCGGGGCTGCTGGCTACACCTTC.

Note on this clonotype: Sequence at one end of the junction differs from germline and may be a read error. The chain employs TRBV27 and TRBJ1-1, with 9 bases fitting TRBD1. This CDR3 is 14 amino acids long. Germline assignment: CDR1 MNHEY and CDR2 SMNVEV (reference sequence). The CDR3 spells CASGSGQGISEASF. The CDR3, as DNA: TGTGCCAGCGGTTCGGGACAGGGAATCTCTGAAGCTTCCTTT.

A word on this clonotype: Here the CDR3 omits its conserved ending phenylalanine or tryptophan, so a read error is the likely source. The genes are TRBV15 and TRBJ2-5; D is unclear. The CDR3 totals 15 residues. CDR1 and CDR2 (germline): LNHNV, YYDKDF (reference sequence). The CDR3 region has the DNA TGTGCCACCAACAGAGATCGGTTGGCACAGGAGACCCAGTACCTC. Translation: CATNRDRLAQETQYL.

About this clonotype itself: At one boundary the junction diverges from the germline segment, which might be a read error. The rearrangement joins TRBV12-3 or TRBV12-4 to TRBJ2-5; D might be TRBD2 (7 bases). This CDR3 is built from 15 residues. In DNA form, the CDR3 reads TGTGCCAGCCGTTACTCGGTAGAGGGGGGGGAGATCCAGTACTTC. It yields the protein CASRYSVEGGEIQYF.

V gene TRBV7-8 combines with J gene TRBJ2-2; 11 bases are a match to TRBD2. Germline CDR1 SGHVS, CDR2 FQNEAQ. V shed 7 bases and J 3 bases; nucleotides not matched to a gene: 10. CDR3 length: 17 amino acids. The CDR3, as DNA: TGTGCCAGCAAGAAGAATAGCGGGAGGGCCCACACCGGGGAGCTGTTTTTT. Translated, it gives CASKKNSGRAHTGELFF.

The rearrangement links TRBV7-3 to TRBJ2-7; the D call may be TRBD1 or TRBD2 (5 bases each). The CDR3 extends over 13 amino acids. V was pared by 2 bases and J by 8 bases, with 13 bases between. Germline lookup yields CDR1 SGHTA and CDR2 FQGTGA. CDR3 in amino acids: CASSLLGDRQQYF. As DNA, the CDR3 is TGTGCCAGCAGCTTATTAGGGGACCGCCAGCAGTACTTC.

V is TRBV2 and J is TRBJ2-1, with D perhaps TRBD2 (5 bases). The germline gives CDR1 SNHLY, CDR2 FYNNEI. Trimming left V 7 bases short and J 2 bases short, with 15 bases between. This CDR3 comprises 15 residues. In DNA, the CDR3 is TGTGCCAGCACTAGGCTAGCCGAAACCTACAATGAGCAGTTCTTC. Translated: CASTRLAETYNEQFF.

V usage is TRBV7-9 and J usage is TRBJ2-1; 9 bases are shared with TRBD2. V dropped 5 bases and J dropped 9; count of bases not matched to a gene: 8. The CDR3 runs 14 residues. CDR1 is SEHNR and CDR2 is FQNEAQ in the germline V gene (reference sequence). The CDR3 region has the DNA TGTGCCAGCAGCCCTGGCGGGAGGGCCTTTGAGCAGTTCTTC. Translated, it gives CASSPGGRAFEQFF.

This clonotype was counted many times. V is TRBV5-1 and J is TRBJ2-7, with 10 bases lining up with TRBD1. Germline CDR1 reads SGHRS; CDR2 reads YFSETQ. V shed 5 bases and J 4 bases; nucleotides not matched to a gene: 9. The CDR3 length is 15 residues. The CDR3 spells CASRGTGTGDYEQYF. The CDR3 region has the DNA TGCGCCAGCAGGGGAACCGGGACAGGGGATTACGAGCAGTACTTC.

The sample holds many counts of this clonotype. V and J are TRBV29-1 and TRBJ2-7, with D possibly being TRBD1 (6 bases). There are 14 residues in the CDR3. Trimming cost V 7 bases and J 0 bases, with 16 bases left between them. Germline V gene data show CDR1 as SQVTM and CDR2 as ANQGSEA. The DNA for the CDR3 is TGCAGCGCTACTGACCAGGGGAGCTCCTACGAGCAGTACTTC. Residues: CSATDQGSSYEQYF.

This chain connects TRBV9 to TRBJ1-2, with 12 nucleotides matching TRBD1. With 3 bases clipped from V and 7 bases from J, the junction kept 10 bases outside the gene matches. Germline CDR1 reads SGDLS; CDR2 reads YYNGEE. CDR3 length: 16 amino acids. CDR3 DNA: TGTGCCAGCAGCGCCAACCTGGGACAGGGGGCGAGTGGCTACACCTTC. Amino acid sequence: CASSANLGQGASGYTF.

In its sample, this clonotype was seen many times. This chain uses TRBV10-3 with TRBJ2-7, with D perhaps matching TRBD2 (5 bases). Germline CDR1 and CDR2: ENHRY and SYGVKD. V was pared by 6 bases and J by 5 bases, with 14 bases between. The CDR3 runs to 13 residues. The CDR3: CAISISSYHEQYF. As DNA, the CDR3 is TGTGCCATCAGCATTTCTAGCTACCACGAGCAGTACTTC.

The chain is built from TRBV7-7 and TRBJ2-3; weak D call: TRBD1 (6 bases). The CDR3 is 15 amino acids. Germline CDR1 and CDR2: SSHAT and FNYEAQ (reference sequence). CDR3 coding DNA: TGTGCTAGCGCAACAGGGTTGGGGAGCACAGATACGCAGTATTTT. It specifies CASATGLGSTDTQYF.

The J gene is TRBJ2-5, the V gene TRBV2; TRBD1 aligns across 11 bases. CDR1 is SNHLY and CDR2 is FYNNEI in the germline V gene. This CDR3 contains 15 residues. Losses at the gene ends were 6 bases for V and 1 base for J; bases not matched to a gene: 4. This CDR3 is CASREDRGPQETQYF. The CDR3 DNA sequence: TGTGCCAGCAGGGAGGACAGGGGGCCCCAAGAGACCCAGTACTTC.

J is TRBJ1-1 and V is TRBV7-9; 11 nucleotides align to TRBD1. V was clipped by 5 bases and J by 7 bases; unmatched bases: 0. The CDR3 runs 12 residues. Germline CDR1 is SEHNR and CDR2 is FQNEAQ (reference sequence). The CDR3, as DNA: TGTGCCAGCAGCGGGACAGGGGGTGAAGCTTTCTTT. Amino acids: CASSGTGGEAFF.

The DNA for the CDR3 is TGTGCCAGCAGGACACTGGGACAAAGACTGAACACTGAAGCTTTCTTT. It translates to CASRTLGQRLNTEAFF. The chain links TRBV6-5 to TRBJ1-1; D might be TRBD1 (6 bases). Germline loops: CDR1 MNHEY, CDR2 SVGAGI. Trimming shortened V by 6 bases and J by 0 bases, and 17 bases separated the two germline ends. CDR3 size: 16 residues.